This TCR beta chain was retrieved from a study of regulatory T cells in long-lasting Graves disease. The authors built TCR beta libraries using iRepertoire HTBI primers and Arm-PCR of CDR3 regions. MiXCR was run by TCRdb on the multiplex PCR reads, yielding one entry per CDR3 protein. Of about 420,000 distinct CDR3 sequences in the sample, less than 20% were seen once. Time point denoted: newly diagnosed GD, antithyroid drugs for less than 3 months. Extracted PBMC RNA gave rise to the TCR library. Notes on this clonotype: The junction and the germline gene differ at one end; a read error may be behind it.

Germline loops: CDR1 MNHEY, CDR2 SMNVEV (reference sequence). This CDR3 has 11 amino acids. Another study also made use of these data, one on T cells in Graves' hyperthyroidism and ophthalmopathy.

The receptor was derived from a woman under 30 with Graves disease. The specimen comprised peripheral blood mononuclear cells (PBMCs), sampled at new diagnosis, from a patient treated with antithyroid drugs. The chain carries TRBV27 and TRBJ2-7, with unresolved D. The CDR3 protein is CASSSAGERYF. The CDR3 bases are TGTGCCAGCAGTTCAGCTGGCGAGCGGTACTTC.